The 15 T cell receptor beta chains below all came from one sample that was sequenced in a study of blood T cell repertoires in COVID-19. Here immunoSEQ multiplex PCR was the method, and the copy in TCRdb shows in-frame clones only, minus some. The sample contains nearly 55,000 clones, just under 80% of which appear only once. What was sequenced was peripheral blood. These receptor sequences come from a human donor with active or convalescent COVID-19. The donor label of this sample is uncertain.

This chain uses TRBV10-3 with TRBJ2-7, with 7 positions matching TRBD1. V lost 7 bases to trimming and J lost 3 bases; unmatched junction nucleotides: 9. This CDR3 contains 14 residues. Germline CDR1 reads ENHRY; CDR2 reads SYGVKD. The CDR3: CAIMEDRLFYEQYF. The CDR3 nucleotides read TGTGCCATCATGGAGGACAGGCTATTCTACGAGCAGTACTTC.

The CDR3 region has the DNA TGTGCCAGCAGCCCAACTAGCGGGAGGCTGGTGGGTGTGGCCCAGTACTTC. Translated: CASSPTSGRLVGVAQYF. The chain is built from TRBV5-5 and TRBJ2-5; 12 positions agree with TRBD2. Per the germline V gene, CDR1 is SGHKS and CDR2 is YYEKEE (reference sequence). The CDR3 consists of 17 residues. The junction had 16 bases not matched to a gene; V was cut back by 4 bases and J by 9 bases.

The CDR3 DNA sequence: TGTGCCAGCAGCCCAATGGGGGAGGAAGAGACCCAGTACTTC. Translating gives CASSPMGEEETQYF. The gene calls are TRBV11-3 and TRBJ2-5; tentatively, D is TRBD2 (6 bases). V dropped 5 bases and J dropped 3 bases, with 13 bases sitting between them. The CDR3 has 14 residues. Germline CDR1 SGHNT, CDR2 YENEEA.

The chain recombines TRBV4-1 with TRBJ2-1; no clear D gene. CDR1 is MGHRA, CDR2 YSYEKL, per germline. Trimming took 3 bases from V and 6 from J, leaving 15 bases between them. This CDR3 spans 15 amino acids. This CDR3 is CASSQTRFSSNEQFF. Here the CDR3 DNA reads TGCGCCAGCAGCCAGACTCGGTTTTCTAGCAATGAGCAGTTCTTC.

The rearrangement links TRBV4-3 to TRBJ2-7, with D hard to call. CDR1 is LGHNA, CDR2 YSLEER, per germline. The CDR3 is 13 amino acids. V dropped 6 bases and J dropped 3 bases, with 12 bases sitting between them. This chain's CDR3 is CASSISADYEQYF. In DNA form, the CDR3 reads TGCGCCAGCAGTATAAGCGCCGACTACGAGCAGTACTTC.

The chain recombines TRBV12-3 or TRBV12-4 with TRBJ1-2, with unresolved D. This CDR3 region has 12 residues. The V end lost 6 bases, the J end lost 8 bases, and 13 bases lay between the germline ends. The CDR3: CASSLGGRGYTF. CDR3 DNA sequence: TGTGCCAGCAGCCTCGGTGGGCGAGGCTACACCTTC.

The gene calls are TRBV6-6 and TRBJ1-1, with 8 positions matching TRBD1. Germline lookup yields CDR1 MNHNY and CDR2 SVGAGI (reference sequence). The CDR3 covers 13 residues. The junction had 5 bases not matched to a gene; V was cut back by 5 bases and J by 6 bases. The CDR3 is CASSNSQGAEAFF. CDR3 nucleotides: TGTGCCAGCAGTAATTCACAGGGGGCTGAAGCTTTCTTT.

The sample holds a few counts of this clone. The V and J genes are TRBV5-4 and TRBJ2-6; the match to TRBD2 covers 7 bases. Trimming cost V 3 bases and J 1 base; bases outside gene matches: 10. Per germline, CDR1 SGHNT and CDR2 YYREEE (reference sequence). The CDR3 sequence is 18 residues long. CDR3 DNA sequence: TGTGCCAGCAGCTCACAAGCGGGACCGCCGTCTGGGGCCAACGTCCTGACTTTC. Amino acids: CASSSQAGPPSGANVLTF.

This clone occurred a few times. The rearrangement uses TRBV6-2 or TRBV6-3 and TRBJ2-7; D might be TRBD1 (7 bases). Trimming stripped 6 bases from V and 4 bases from J, with 16 bases between. The germline CDR1 and CDR2 sequences are MNHEY and SVGEGT. This CDR3 contains 14 residues. CDR3 coding DNA: TGTGCCAGCAGCCCCGGAGGGGGCTTATACGAGCAGTACTTC. Translated, it gives CASSPGGGLYEQYF.

A single count supports this clone. The chain combines TRBV29-1 with TRBJ2-1; TRBD1 might be the D (5 bases). The CDR3 is 11 amino acids. Trimming took off 7 bases at V and 8 bases at J, with 12 bases between the two ends. Germline V CDR1 and CDR2: SQVTM, ANQGSEA. This CDR3 reads CSASRGDEQFF. The CDR3 nucleotides are TGCAGCGCTTCAAGGGGTGATGAGCAGTTCTTC.

The chain employs TRBV7-3 and TRBJ2-5; possibly TRBD1 for D (5 bases). The CDR3 consists of 16 residues. Trimming removed 5 bases at V and 0 bases at J, with 16 bases between. Germline V gene sequence: CDR1 SGHTA, CDR2 FQGTGA. This chain's CDR3 is CASSSPKQVNQETQYF. In DNA, the CDR3 is TGTGCCAGCAGCAGTCCTAAACAGGTGAACCAAGAGACCCAGTACTTC.

The genes are TRBV9 and TRBJ1-2; D is uncertain. The germline CDR1 and CDR2 sequences are SGDLS and YYNGEE. V was pared by 3 bases and J by 2 bases, with 14 bases between. The CDR3 has 15 residues. The CDR3 here is CASSASQTGNYGYTF. CDR3 sequence (DNA): TGTGCCAGCAGCGCGTCCCAGACTGGGAACTATGGCTACACCTTC.

The CDR3 here is CAWDWTGAYEQYF. The DNA for the CDR3 is TGTGCCTGGGATTGGACAGGGGCCTACGAGCAGTACTTC. V and J are TRBV30 and TRBJ2-7; 9 bases map to TRBD1. The CDR3 is 13 amino acids. CDR1 GTSNPN and CDR2 SVGIG come from the germline V gene (reference sequence). Trimming cost V 5 bases and J 2 bases; bases outside gene matches: 4. The full variable domain, its missing parts supplied by reference TRBV30 and TRBJ2-7, is SQTIHQWPATLVQPVGSPLSLECTVEGTSNPNLYWYRQAAGRGLQLLFYSVGIGQISSEVPQNLSASRPQDRQFILSSKKLLLSDSGFYLCAWDWTGAYEQYFGPGTRLTVT.

The chain couples TRBV12-5 to TRBJ1-5; maybe TRBD1 (5 bases). V lost 5 bases to trimming and J lost 2 bases, with 16 bases between them. The CDR3 sequence is 16 residues long. CDR1 LGHNT and CDR2 FRNRAP come from the germline V gene. The CDR3 nucleotides read TGTGCTAGTGGTGCCGGGGGGGAATTCGGCAATCAGCCCCAGCATTTT. This sequence encodes CASGAGGEFGNQPQHF.

This sequence joins TRBV27 and TRBJ2-5; 9 bases are a match to TRBD1. The germline V gene encodes CDR1 MNHEY and CDR2 SMNVEV (reference sequence). Germline trimming cut 0 bases from V and 2 bases from J; bases unmatched to any gene: 4. The CDR3 spans 16 residues. Here the CDR3 reads CASSLSGTGLQETQYF. The CDR3 DNA reads as TGTGCCAGCAGTTTATCGGGGACAGGGCTTCAAGAGACCCAGTACTTC.